These 29 T cell receptor beta chains share one sample of origin, sequenced in a study of identical twins. TCRdb re-analysed the 5' RACE reads in MiXCR, keeping a single row per CDR3 protein. The sample records 420,000 or so distinct CDR3 sequences, approximately 17% being singletons. Sequences were obtained from naive T cells sorted from blood. Receptors were obtained from a man over 45 in good health.

This chain uses TRBV9 with TRBJ2-7; 7 bases are shared with TRBD2. Germline V gives CDR1 SGDLS, CDR2 YYNGEE. Trimming took 3 bases from V and 3 from J; bases not matched to a gene: 9. This CDR3 comprises 15 residues. The DNA for the CDR3 is TGTGCCAGCAGCGACGCCAGCGGGGTGGGCTACGAGCAGTACTTC. Its protein product is CASSDASGVGYEQYF.

The chain carries TRBV2 and TRBJ2-1; 7 nucleotides line up with TRBD2. The CDR3 runs 14 residues. J lost 1 base, V lost 8 bases, and 5 bases had no gene match. Per germline, CDR1 SNHLY and CDR2 FYNNEI. The CDR3 loop is CASSASGSYNEQFF. For the CDR3, the DNA is TGTGCCAGCTCGGCTAGCGGTTCCTACAATGAGCAGTTCTTC.

Regarding this clonotype: This may be a read error, as it is one base from a much larger clone. The chain recombines TRBV11-2 with TRBJ2-7; D might be TRBD2 (5 bases). The CDR3 spans 14 residues. Germline values: CDR1 SGHAT, CDR2 FQNNGV. Trimming removed 2 bases from V and 6 bases from J, with 14 bases in between. The DNA for the CDR3 is TGTGCCAGCAGCTTATACCCCACTAGGCGCGAGCAGTACTTC. Translated, it gives CASSLYPTRREQYF. The whole variable domain, remainder taken from reference TRBV11-2 and TRBJ2-7, is EAGVAQSPRYKIIEKRQSVAFWCNPISGHATLYWYQQILGQGPKLLIQFQNNGVVDDSQLPKDRFSAERLKGVDSTLKIQPAKLEDSAVYLCASSLYPTRREQYFGPGTRLTVT.

This clonotype has just a few counts. The chain couples TRBV15 to TRBJ2-2, with TRBD1 as a possible D gene (6 bases). Germline lookup yields CDR1 LNHNV and CDR2 YYDKDF (reference sequence). This CDR3 has 15 residues. V lost 1 base to trimming and J lost 7 bases, with 13 bases between them. This chain's CDR3 is CATSRGFGGIGELFF. As DNA, the CDR3 is TGTGCCACCAGCAGAGGATTTGGGGGCATCGGGGAGCTGTTTTTT. The full variable domain, with the rest looked up from reference TRBV15 and TRBJ2-2, is DAMVIQNPRYQVTQFGKPVTLSCSQTLNHNVMYWYQQKSSQAPKLLFHYYDKDFNNEADTPDNFQSRRPNTSFCFLDIRSPGLGDTAMYLCATSRGFGGIGELFFGEGSRLTVL.

The V call is TRBV2, the J call TRBJ1-1; D is ambiguous. V lost 2 bases, J lost 11 bases, and 9 bases lay in between. The CDR3 runs to 11 residues. CDR1 is SNHLY, CDR2 FYNNEI, per germline. DNA of the CDR3: TGTGCCAGCAGTGAAATGGGATTGGCTTTCTTT. Residues: CASSEMGLAFF.

This clonotype was observed a handful of times. The chain is built from TRBV6-2 or TRBV6-3 and TRBJ2-7, with TRBD1 matching 7 bases. After removal of 5 bases from V and 6 bases from J, the junction contained 10 bases not matched to a gene. Looked up from germline, CDR1 is MNHEY and CDR2 is SVGEGT. The CDR3 runs to 14 residues. CDR3 in DNA: TGTGCCAGCAGTCCTCATTCAACAGGGGTCGAGCAGTACTTC. Protein sequence: CASSPHSTGVEQYF.

The CDR3 sequence: CASRLKRDRAGEQYF. CDR3 nucleotide sequence: TGTGCCAGCAGATTAAAAAGGGACAGGGCGGGGGAGCAGTACTTC. This rearrangement joins TRBV7-8 to TRBJ2-7, with 9 bases identical to TRBD1. CDR1 is SGHVS, CDR2 FQNEAQ, per germline. The CDR3 is 15 residues long. V trimming: 6 bases; J trimming: 7 bases; junction bases outside the gene matches: 13.

The chain carries TRBV7-7 and TRBJ2-5; TRBD2 agrees at 9 bases. There are 15 residues in the CDR3. Unmatched junction bases numbered 6, after V lost 1 base and J lost 6 bases. Per the germline V gene, CDR1 is SSHAT and CDR2 is FNYEAQ (reference sequence). CDR3 sequence reads: CASSLGSRGGQTQYF. In DNA form, the CDR3 reads TGTGCCAGCAGCTTAGGGTCGCGGGGGGGGCAGACCCAGTACTTC.

This chain joins TRBV12-3 or TRBV12-4 and TRBJ2-1; 8 nucleotides align to TRBD2. The CDR3 runs 15 residues. Trimming at V came to 6 bases and at J to 3 bases, leaving 7 bases not matched to a gene. CDR3: CASSPPGLGYNEQFF. Here the CDR3 DNA reads TGTGCCAGCAGCCCTCCGGGACTAGGCTACAATGAGCAGTTCTTC.

The genes are TRBV4-2 and TRBJ2-3, with TRBD1 matching over 12 bases. Losses at the gene ends were 1 base for V and 5 bases for J; bases not matched to a gene: 4. The CDR3 has 16 amino acids. CDR1 and CDR2 (germline): LGHNA, YNFKEQ. The CDR3 DNA reads TGTGCCAGCAGCCAAGGTGGGACAGGGGGCAGAGATACGCAGTATTTT. Its protein is CASSQGGTGGRDTQYF.

This sequence joins TRBV18 and TRBJ2-2, with D hard to call. This CDR3 is built from 14 residues. Germline values: CDR1 KGHSH, CDR2 LQKENI. Trimming cost V 2 bases and J 6 bases, with 10 bases left between them. The CDR3 coding sequence is TGTGCCAGCTCACCATTACAGAGGCCCGGGGAGCTGTTTTTT. It translates to CASSPLQRPGELFF.

V usage is TRBV11-2 and J usage is TRBJ2-6; 7 bases align to TRBD2. Germline CDR1 and CDR2: SGHAT and FQNNGV. This CDR3 spans 17 amino acids. V lost 5 bases to trimming and J lost 0 bases; unmatched junction nucleotides: 7. The CDR3 loop reads CASSRLAAISGANVLTF. The CDR3 DNA follows: TGTGCCAGCAGCCGTCTAGCGGCCATCTCTGGGGCCAACGTCCTGACTTTC. Variable domain in full (rest from reference TRBV11-2 and TRBJ2-6): EAGVAQSPRYKIIEKRQSVAFWCNPISGHATLYWYQQILGQGPKLLIQFQNNGVVDDSQLPKDRFSAERLKGVDSTLKIQPAKLEDSAVYLCASSRLAAISGANVLTFGAGSRLTVL.

The chain recombines TRBV2 with TRBJ2-4, with unresolved D. CDR1 and CDR2 (germline): SNHLY, FYNNEI. There are 14 residues in the CDR3. V lost 6 bases and J 0 bases, leaving 9 bases between the germline ends. The CDR3 reads CASRSYIAKNIQYF. CDR3 bases: TGTGCCAGCAGGTCCTACATAGCCAAAAACATTCAGTACTTC. Drawing the rest from reference TRBV2 and TRBJ2-4, the complete variable domain is EPEVTQTPSHQVTQMGQEVILRCVPISNHLYFYWYRQILGQKVEFLVSFYNNEISEKSEIFDDQFSVERPDGSNFTLKIRSTKLEDSAMYFCASRSYIAKNIQYFGAGTRLSVL.

V usage is TRBV5-1 and J usage is TRBJ2-1, with TRBD1 as a possible D gene (5 bases). CDR1 SGHRS and CDR2 YFSETQ come from the germline V gene. V shed 4 bases and J shed 0 bases, with 11 bases lying between them. The CDR3 is made up of 15 amino acids. The DNA for the CDR3 is TGCGCCAGCAGCCCAGGACACCCCTCCTACAATGAGCAGTTCTTC. It specifies CASSPGHPSYNEQFF.

CDR3 sequence: CASSYIFGQGRGEQYF. CDR3 DNA sequence: TGTGCCAGCAGTTACATTTTCGGTCAGGGGAGAGGGGAGCAGTACTTC. The chain carries TRBV6-5 and TRBJ2-7; D is perhaps TRBD1 (6 bases). This CDR3 is 16 amino acids long. In germline, CDR1 is MNHEY, CDR2 SVGAGI. Trimming removed 2 bases at V and 7 bases at J, with 21 bases between.

This clonotype occurred many times. The chain employs TRBV4-2 and TRBJ2-5; possible D gene TRBD1, 5 bases. The CDR3 length is 13 residues. Germline V CDR1 and CDR2: LGHNA, YNFKEQ. V was cut by 3 bases and J by 2 bases, with 7 bases left in between. CDR3 protein: CASSQTEQETQYF. The CDR3 nucleotides are TGTGCCAGCAGCCAGACAGAGCAAGAGACCCAGTACTTC.

The rearrangement uses TRBV6-1 and TRBJ1-5; 8 nucleotides match TRBD1. In germline, CDR1 is MNHNS, CDR2 SASEGT. The CDR3 loop spans 13 amino acids. V dropped 6 bases and J dropped 6; count of bases not matched to a gene: 4. Here the CDR3 reads CASRSTGAQPQHF. The CDR3 bases are TGTGCCAGCAGATCGACAGGGGCTCAGCCCCAGCATTTT.

This clonotype was seen repeatedly, ten times or more. The chain links TRBV6-2 or TRBV6-3 to TRBJ1-2, with D unresolved. CDR3 size: 16 residues. CDR1 MNHEY and CDR2 SVGEGT come from the germline V gene. The germline V and J ends were trimmed by 0 bases and 2 bases, with 13 bases remaining between them. The CDR3 DNA reads as TGTGCCAGCAGTTACTCACCTGAGGACGTAAACTATGGCTACACCTTC. Its translation: CASSYSPEDVNYGYTF.

This clonotype has just one count. This chain's CDR3 is CATSAVGANVLTF. The CDR3, as DNA: TGTGCCACCAGTGCAGTAGGAGCCAACGTCCTGACTTTC. J is TRBJ2-6 and V is TRBV24-1; no definite D call. V lost 5 bases, J lost 7 bases, and 8 bases lay in between. Looked up from germline, CDR1 is KGHDR and CDR2 is SFDVKD. CDR3 length: 13 amino acids.

This clonotype has only a few counts. The chain combines TRBV10-3 with TRBJ1-2, with TRBD1 as a possible D gene (6 bases). Germline CDR1 ENHRY, CDR2 SYGVKD. Trimming took 7 bases from V and 8 from J, leaving 20 bases between them. The CDR3 totals 14 residues. The CDR3 sequence is CAITLAPGAGGYTF. The CDR3 region has the DNA TGTGCCATCACATTAGCCCCAGGGGCCGGCGGCTACACCTTC.

CDR3 sequence (DNA): TGTGCCAGCAGCCCGGGGTGGGGCACTGAAGCTTTCTTT. Translation gives CASSPGWGTEAFF. The chain is built from TRBV4-2 and TRBJ1-1, with no clear D. CDR3 length: 13 residues. CDR1 and CDR2 from the germline V gene are LGHNA and YNFKEQ. Trimming took off 4 bases at V and 4 bases at J, with 10 bases between the two ends.

This clonotype was observed at least ten times. This chain links TRBV28 with TRBJ2-1, with D unclear. CDR3 length equals 14 residues. V was shortened by 3 bases and J by 2 bases, with 8 bases between the two germline ends. Germline values: CDR1 MDHEN, CDR2 SYDVKM. The CDR3 protein is CASSFTQTYNEQFF. CDR3 nucleotides: TGTGCCAGCAGTTTTACTCAAACCTACAATGAGCAGTTCTTC.

This clonotype has a handful of counts. The chain recombines TRBV28 with TRBJ2-7; the match to TRBD2 covers 8 bases. J was trimmed by 3 bases and V by 1 base; bases with no gene match: 5. The germline CDR1 and CDR2 sequences are MDHEN and SYDVKM. The CDR3 length is 15 residues. CDR3: CASSLSLAGNYEQYF. In nucleotides, the CDR3 is TGTGCCAGCAGTTTATCCCTAGCGGGCAACTACGAGCAGTACTTC.

V gene TRBV4-1 combines with J gene TRBJ1-6, with D hard to call. This CDR3 comprises 16 residues. Trimming left V 1 base short and J 0 bases short, with 7 bases between. Germline V gene lookup returns CDR1 MGHRA and CDR2 YSYEKL. The CDR3 DNA sequence: TGCGCCAGCAGCCAAGGGGCCCTCTCCTATAATTCACCCCTCCACTTT. Amino acids: CASSQGALSYNSPLHF.

The chain links TRBV10-1 to TRBJ2-7, with D tentatively TRBD1 or TRBD2 (6 bases each). CDR1 is WNHNN, CDR2 SYGVQD, per germline (reference sequence). The V end lost 3 bases, the J end lost 3 bases, and 12 bases lay between the germline ends. CDR3 length: 14 residues. The CDR3 spells CASSDPGASYEQYF. In nucleotides, the CDR3 is TGCGCCAGCAGTGACCCGGGGGCGAGCTACGAGCAGTACTTC.

This clonotype showed up just a few times. The rearrangement links TRBV6-2 or TRBV6-3 to TRBJ2-7; D perhaps matches TRBD1 (5 bases). The germline V and J ends were trimmed by 2 bases and 1 base, with 6 bases remaining between them. Germline CDR1 reads MNHEY; CDR2 reads SVGEGT. The CDR3 totals 13 residues. DNA of the CDR3: TGTGCCAGCAGTTACGGGGCGTCCTACGAGCAGTACTTC. Translating it yields CASSYGASYEQYF.

CDR3 in amino acids: CASSWETSGPTYEQYF. The CDR3 bases are TGCGCCAGCAGCTGGGAGACTAGCGGACCAACCTACGAGCAGTACTTC. This rearrangement joins TRBV5-1 to TRBJ2-7; 9 nucleotides match TRBD2. J gave up 2 bases and V 3 bases, and 9 bases lay outside the gene matches. Germline CDR1 and CDR2: SGHRS and YFSETQ. The CDR3 sequence is 16 residues long.

This clonotype was found a few times. J is TRBJ1-1 and V is TRBV11-1; no firm D call. Trimming shortened V by 5 bases and J by 1 base, and 14 bases separated the two germline ends. The CDR3 consists of 15 residues. Germline loops: CDR1 SGHAT, CDR2 FQDESV (reference sequence). Here the CDR3 DNA reads TGTGCCAGCAGCATCCTAACATCAACGAACACTGAAGCTTTCTTT. It codes for CASSILTSTNTEAFF.

The J gene is TRBJ2-1, the V gene TRBV13, with TRBD2 identical over 10 bases. The CDR3 runs to 16 residues. The V and J ends lost 5 bases and 2 bases, in that order; junction bases with no gene match: 6. Germline assignment: CDR1 PRHDT and CDR2 FYEKMQ (reference sequence). CDR3 in DNA: TGTGCCAGCAGCATGGGGGGGACTAGCGCCTACAATGAGCAGTTCTTC. Translated: CASSMGGTSAYNEQFF.